Listed below are T cell receptor beta chains from one sample, sequenced in a study of blood T cell repertoires in COVID-19. Clones were read by immunoSEQ multiplex PCR, and TCRdb kept only the in-frame ones, dropping some. The data contain some 110,000 clones, around 84% of them singletons. Sequencing was performed on PBMCs or T cells enriched from blood (not recorded which). The source is a woman aged 25 to 39 who had recovered from COVID-19. CDR3s include the opening cysteine and the closing phenylalanine or tryptophan. The order of the fields is J gene, clone size, V gene, D gene, CDR3 protein. A D gene is named only where the DNA matches it firmly. The size field is filled for only some rows; it gives once, few, many or a size class.

J gene: TRBJ1-3
clone size: .
V gene: TRBV4-2
D gene: TRBD1
CDR3 protein: CASSQDRGQGPAQENTIYF

J gene: TRBJ1-1
clone size: once
V gene: TRBV3-1/TRBV3-2
D gene: .
CDR3 protein: CASSHQARNTEAFF

J gene: TRBJ1-4
clone size: .
V gene: TRBV25-1
D gene: .
CDR3 protein: CASSEHGVQENEKLFF

J gene: TRBJ2-6
clone size: .
V gene: TRBV29-1
D gene: .
CDR3 protein: CSAERLSGANVLTF

J gene: TRBJ2-1
clone size: .
V gene: TRBV5-4
D gene: .
CDR3 protein: CASSRTGISLYNEQFF

J gene: TRBJ1-2
clone size: .
V gene: TRBV27
D gene: TRBD1
CDR3 protein: CASRRTGEYGYTF

J gene: TRBJ1-1
clone size: .
V gene: TRBV11-3
D gene: .
CDR3 protein: CASSPDCAAFF

J gene: TRBJ2-7
clone size: .
V gene: TRBV6-2/TRBV6-3
D gene: TRBD2
CDR3 protein: CASSYSLREAWYEQYF

J gene: TRBJ1-1
clone size: .
V gene: TRBV18
D gene: .
CDR3 protein: CASSSVNTEAFF

J gene: TRBJ1-4
clone size: .
V gene: TRBV7-2
D gene: TRBD1
CDR3 protein: CASSTQGANEKLFF

J gene: TRBJ2-5
clone size: .
V gene: TRBV27
D gene: TRBD2
CDR3 protein: CASSLYPPGLAGGPEGETQYF

J gene: TRBJ1-4
clone size: .
V gene: TRBV4-3
D gene: .
CDR3 protein: CASSPGLGRRVGKLFF

J gene: TRBJ1-5
clone size: .
V gene: TRBV27
D gene: TRBD1
CDR3 protein: CASSPGTGGNQPQHF

J gene: TRBJ1-5
clone size: .
V gene: TRBV5-5
D gene: .
CDR3 protein: CASSPRLPQKPQHF

J gene: TRBJ1-6
clone size: .
V gene: TRBV9
D gene: TRBD1
CDR3 protein: CASSAQQGARGSPLHF

J gene: TRBJ2-7
clone size: .
V gene: TRBV25-1
D gene: TRBD2
CDR3 protein: CASSEGAGGPWEQYF

J gene: TRBJ1-5
clone size: .
V gene: TRBV28
D gene: TRBD1
CDR3 protein: CASSPPGQGVGSNQPQHF

J gene: TRBJ1-5
clone size: .
V gene: TRBV6-5
D gene: TRBD1
CDR3 protein: CASRKDRDSNQPQHF

J gene: TRBJ1-5
clone size: .
V gene: TRBV19
D gene: .
CDR3 protein: CATGAAGNNQPQHF

J gene: TRBJ2-5
clone size: .
V gene: TRBV20-1
D gene: TRBD2
CDR3 protein: CSASGGGYQETQYF

J gene: TRBJ2-4
clone size: .
V gene: TRBV28
D gene: .
CDR3 protein: CASRERAPGNIQYF

J gene: TRBJ2-2
clone size: .
V gene: TRBV5-1
D gene: .
CDR3 protein: CASIPGYSNTGELFF

J gene: TRBJ1-1
clone size: .
V gene: TRBV5-6
D gene: .
CDR3 protein: CASSLRGVNTEAFF

J gene: TRBJ1-5
clone size: .
V gene: TRBV28
D gene: TRBD1
CDR3 protein: CASSLVTGVGDQPQHF

J gene: TRBJ2-7
clone size: once
V gene: TRBV5-6
D gene: .
CDR3 protein: CASQGLRRRTYDEQYF

J gene: TRBJ2-3
clone size: .
V gene: TRBV7-9
D gene: TRBD2
CDR3 protein: CASSSAGGPPDTQYF

J gene: TRBJ2-3
clone size: .
V gene: TRBV9
D gene: .
CDR3 protein: CASSVVSGTDTQYF

J gene: TRBJ2-2
clone size: once
V gene: TRBV30
D gene: .
CDR3 protein: CASSDTGELFF

J gene: TRBJ1-3
clone size: few
V gene: TRBV24-1
D gene: .
CDR3 protein: CATRYGNTIYF

J gene: TRBJ2-7
clone size: .
V gene: TRBV9
D gene: .
CDR3 protein: CASSVGGTTLYEQYF

J gene: TRBJ2-7
clone size: .
V gene: TRBV4-3
D gene: .
CDR3 protein: CASSQAVLGDYEQYF

J gene: TRBJ1-3
clone size: .
V gene: TRBV5-1
D gene: .
CDR3 protein: CASSLGGPGASGNTIYF

J gene: TRBJ2-5
clone size: once
V gene: TRBV5-1
D gene: TRBD1
CDR3 protein: CASSSDWTGSGETQYF

J gene: TRBJ1-2
clone size: .
V gene: TRBV4-2
D gene: TRBD1
CDR3 protein: CASSPTGDPYGYTF

J gene: TRBJ1-2
clone size: few
V gene: TRBV5-1
D gene: TRBD1
CDR3 protein: CASSSWTGNNYGYTF

J gene: TRBJ1-6
clone size: .
V gene: TRBV19
D gene: .
CDR3 protein: CASSRTAPGGSPLHF

J gene: TRBJ2-7
clone size: .
V gene: TRBV5-5
D gene: TRBD2
CDR3 protein: CASSGRTSFIRNEQYF

J gene: TRBJ1-5
clone size: .
V gene: TRBV5-5
D gene: .
CDR3 protein: CASSQDRPDQPQHF

J gene: TRBJ2-1
clone size: once
V gene: TRBV13
D gene: TRBD1
CDR3 protein: CASSQPWDREGNEQFF

J gene: TRBJ1-6
clone size: .
V gene: TRBV2
D gene: TRBD1
CDR3 protein: CASGITGQPNSPLHF

J gene: TRBJ2-7
clone size: .
V gene: TRBV28
D gene: TRBD2
CDR3 protein: CASSPPSGTHYEQYF

J gene: TRBJ1-5
clone size: .
V gene: TRBV7-9
D gene: .
CDR3 protein: CASSFSSAGDQPQHF

J gene: TRBJ2-7
clone size: .
V gene: TRBV20-1
D gene: TRBD2
CDR3 protein: CSASGAGGLSYEQYF

J gene: TRBJ2-5
clone size: .
V gene: TRBV6-2/TRBV6-3
D gene: .
CDR3 protein: CASSRGETQYF

J gene: TRBJ2-5
clone size: .
V gene: TRBV6-2/TRBV6-3
D gene: TRBD2
CDR3 protein: CASTPPGLAEVETQYF

J gene: TRBJ2-7
clone size: once
V gene: TRBV25-1
D gene: .
CDR3 protein: CASSDTGLGTYEQYF

J gene: TRBJ2-5
clone size: .
V gene: TRBV18
D gene: TRBD2
CDR3 protein: CASSPLASGKEETQYF

J gene: TRBJ1-1
clone size: once
V gene: TRBV30
D gene: TRBD1
CDR3 protein: CACPRKTGGKTEAFF

J gene: TRBJ1-1
clone size: .
V gene: TRBV2
D gene: TRBD1
CDR3 protein: CASRPRGKNTEAFF